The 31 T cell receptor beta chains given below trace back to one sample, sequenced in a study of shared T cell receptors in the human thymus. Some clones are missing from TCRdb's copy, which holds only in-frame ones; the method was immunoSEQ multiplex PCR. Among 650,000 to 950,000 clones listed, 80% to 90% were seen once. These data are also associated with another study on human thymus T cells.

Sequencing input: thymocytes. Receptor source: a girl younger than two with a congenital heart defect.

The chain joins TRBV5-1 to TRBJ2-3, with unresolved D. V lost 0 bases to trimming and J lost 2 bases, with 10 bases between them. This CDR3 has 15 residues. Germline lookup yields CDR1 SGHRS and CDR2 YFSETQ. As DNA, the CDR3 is TGCGCCAGCAGCTTGGACAGCTTATACACAGATACGCAGTATTTT. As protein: CASSLDSLYTDTQYF. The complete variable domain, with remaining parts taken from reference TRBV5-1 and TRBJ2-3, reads KAGVTQTPRYLIKTRGQQVTLSCSPISGHRSVSWYQQTPGQGLQFLFEYFSETQRNKGNFPGRFSGRQFSNSRSEMNVSTLELGDSALYLCASSLDSLYTDTQYFGPGTRLTVL.

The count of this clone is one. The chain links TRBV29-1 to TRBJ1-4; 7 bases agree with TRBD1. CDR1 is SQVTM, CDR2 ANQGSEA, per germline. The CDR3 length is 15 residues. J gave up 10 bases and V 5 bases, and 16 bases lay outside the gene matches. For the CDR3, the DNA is TGCAGCGTTCTTTCGGACAGGCCCCAAGAAGGAAAACTGTTTTTT. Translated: CSVLSDRPQEGKLFF. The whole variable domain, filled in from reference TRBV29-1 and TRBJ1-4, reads SAVISQKPSRDICQRGTSLTIQCQVDSQVTMMFWYRQQPGQSLTLIATANQGSEATYESGFVIDKFPISRPNLTFSTLTVSNMSPEDSSIYLCSVLSDRPQEGKLFFGSGTQLSVL.

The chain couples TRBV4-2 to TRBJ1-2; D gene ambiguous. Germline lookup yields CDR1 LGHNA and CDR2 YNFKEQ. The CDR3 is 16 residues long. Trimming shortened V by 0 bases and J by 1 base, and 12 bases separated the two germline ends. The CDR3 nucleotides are TGTGCCAGCAGCCAAGATCTGGCAGATTATAACTATGGCTACACCTTC. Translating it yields CASSQDLADYNYGYTF.

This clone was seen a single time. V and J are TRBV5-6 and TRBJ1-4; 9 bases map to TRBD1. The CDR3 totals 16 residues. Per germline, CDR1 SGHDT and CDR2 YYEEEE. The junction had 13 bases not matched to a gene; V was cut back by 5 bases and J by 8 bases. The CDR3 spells CASRGADTGGKEKLFF. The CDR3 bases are TGTGCCAGCAGAGGGGCCGACACAGGGGGCAAAGAAAAACTGTTTTTT.

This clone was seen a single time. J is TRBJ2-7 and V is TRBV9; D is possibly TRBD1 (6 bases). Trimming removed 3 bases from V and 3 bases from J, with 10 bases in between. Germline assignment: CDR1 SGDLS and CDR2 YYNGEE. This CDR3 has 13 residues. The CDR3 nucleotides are TGTGCCAGCAGCGATGGACAGCACTACGAGCAGTACTTC. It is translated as CASSDGQHYEQYF. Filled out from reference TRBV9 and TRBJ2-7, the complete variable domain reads DSGVTQTPKHLITATGQRVTLRCSPRSGDLSVYWYQQSLDQGLQFLIQYYNGEERAKGNILERFSAQQFPDLHSELNLSSLELGDSALYFCASSDGQHYEQYFGPGTRLTVT.

This CDR3 reads CASSSNFLLAYGYTF. For the CDR3, the DNA is TGTGCCAGCAGTTCCAACTTCCTCTTAGCCTATGGCTACACCTTC. The chain links TRBV28 to TRBJ1-2; no clear D. Trimming left V 4 bases short and J 4 bases short, with 16 bases between. Germline V gene lookup returns CDR1 MDHEN and CDR2 SYDVKM. This CDR3 comprises 15 residues.

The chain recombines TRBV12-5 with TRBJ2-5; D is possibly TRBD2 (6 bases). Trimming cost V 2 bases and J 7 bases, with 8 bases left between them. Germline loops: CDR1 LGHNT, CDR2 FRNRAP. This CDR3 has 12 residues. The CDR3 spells CASGLTGGTQYF. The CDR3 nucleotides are TGTGCTAGTGGTTTGACCGGGGGGACCCAGTACTTC.

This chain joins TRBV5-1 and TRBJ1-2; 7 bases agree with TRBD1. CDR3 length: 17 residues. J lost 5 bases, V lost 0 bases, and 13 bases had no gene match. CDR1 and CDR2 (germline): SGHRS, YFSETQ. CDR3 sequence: CASSLDRGGGKGYGYTF. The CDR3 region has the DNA TGCGCCAGCAGCTTGGACAGGGGTGGTGGGAAAGGATATGGCTACACCTTC.

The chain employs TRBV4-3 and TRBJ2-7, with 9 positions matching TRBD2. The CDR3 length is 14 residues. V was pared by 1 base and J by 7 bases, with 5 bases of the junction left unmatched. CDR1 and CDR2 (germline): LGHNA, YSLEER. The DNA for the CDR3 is TGCGCCAGCAGCCAAGCGGGACTAGCCGGAGAGCAGTACTTC. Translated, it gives CASSQAGLAGEQYF.

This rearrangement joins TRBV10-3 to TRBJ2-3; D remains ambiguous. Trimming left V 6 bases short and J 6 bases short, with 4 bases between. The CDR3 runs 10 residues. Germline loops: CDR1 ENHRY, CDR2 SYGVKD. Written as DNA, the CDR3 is TGTGCCATCAGGAGTGATACGCAGTATTTT. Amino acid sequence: CAIRSDTQYF.

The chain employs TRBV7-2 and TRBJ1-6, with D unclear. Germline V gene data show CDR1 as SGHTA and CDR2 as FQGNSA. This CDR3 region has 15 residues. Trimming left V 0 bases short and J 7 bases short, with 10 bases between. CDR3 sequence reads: CASSLAGGLNSPLHF. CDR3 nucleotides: TGTGCCAGCAGCTTAGCGGGCGGGCTCAATTCACCCCTCCACTTT.

In DNA form, the CDR3 reads TGCAGCGTTGATGCAGGGCCTAACACTGAAGCTTTCTTT. Translating gives CSVDAGPNTEAFF. This chain connects TRBV29-1 to TRBJ1-1; D is possibly TRBD1 (5 bases). Looked up from germline, CDR1 is SQVTM and CDR2 is ANQGSEA. V shed 3 bases and J shed 2 bases, with 10 bases lying between them. This CDR3 has 13 residues.

The CDR3: CASKQGGGYEQYF. CDR3 DNA sequence: TGTGCCAGCAAGCAGGGTGGTGGTTACGAGCAGTACTTC. J is TRBJ2-7 and V is TRBV6-5; a possible D gene is TRBD1 (5 bases). The ends were cut back, 7 bases at V and 4 bases at J, with 14 bases in the middle. Germline V gene data show CDR1 as MNHEY and CDR2 as SVGAGI. This CDR3 is 13 amino acids long.

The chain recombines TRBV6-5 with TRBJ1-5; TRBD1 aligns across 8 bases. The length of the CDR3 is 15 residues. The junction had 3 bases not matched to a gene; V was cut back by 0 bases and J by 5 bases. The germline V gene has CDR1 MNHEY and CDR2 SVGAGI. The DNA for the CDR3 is TGTGCCAGCAGTTACTCCGGACAGGGAGATCAGCCCCAGCATTTT. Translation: CASSYSGQGDQPQHF.

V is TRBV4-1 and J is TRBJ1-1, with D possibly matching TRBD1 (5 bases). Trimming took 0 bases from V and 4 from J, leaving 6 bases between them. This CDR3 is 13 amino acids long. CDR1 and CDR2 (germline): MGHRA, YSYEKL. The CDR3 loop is CASSQERGTEAFF. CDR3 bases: TGCGCCAGCAGCCAAGAAAGGGGCACTGAAGCTTTCTTT.

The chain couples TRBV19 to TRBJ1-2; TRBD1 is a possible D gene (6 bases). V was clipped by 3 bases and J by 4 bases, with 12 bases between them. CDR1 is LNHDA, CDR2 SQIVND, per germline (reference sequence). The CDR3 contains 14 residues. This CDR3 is CASSIDRQSYGYTF. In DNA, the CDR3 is TGTGCCAGTAGTATCGACAGGCAGAGCTATGGCTACACCTTC.

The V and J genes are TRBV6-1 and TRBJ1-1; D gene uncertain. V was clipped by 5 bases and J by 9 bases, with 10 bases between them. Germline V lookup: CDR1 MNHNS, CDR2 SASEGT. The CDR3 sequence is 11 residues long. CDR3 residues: CASSYPPKAFF. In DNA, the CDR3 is TGTGCCAGCAGTTACCCCCCTAAAGCTTTCTTT.

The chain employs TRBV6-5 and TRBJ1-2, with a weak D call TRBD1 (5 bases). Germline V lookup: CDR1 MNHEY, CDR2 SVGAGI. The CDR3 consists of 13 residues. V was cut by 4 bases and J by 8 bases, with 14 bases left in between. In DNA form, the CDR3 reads TGTGCCAGCAGTTCCCGGACACCAAGCGGCTACACCTTC. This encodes CASSSRTPSGYTF.

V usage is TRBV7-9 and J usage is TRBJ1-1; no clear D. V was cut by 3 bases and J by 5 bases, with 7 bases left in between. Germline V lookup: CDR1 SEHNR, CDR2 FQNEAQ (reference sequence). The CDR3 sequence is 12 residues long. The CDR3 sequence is CASSFARTEAFF. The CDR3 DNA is TGTGCCAGCAGCTTTGCACGGACTGAAGCTTTCTTT.

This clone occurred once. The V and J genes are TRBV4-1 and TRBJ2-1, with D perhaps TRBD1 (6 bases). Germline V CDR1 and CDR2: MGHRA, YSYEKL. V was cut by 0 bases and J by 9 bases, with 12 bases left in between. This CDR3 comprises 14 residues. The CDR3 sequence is CASSQEAVGGEQFF. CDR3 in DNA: TGCGCCAGCAGCCAAGAGGCGGTAGGGGGTGAGCAGTTCTTC.

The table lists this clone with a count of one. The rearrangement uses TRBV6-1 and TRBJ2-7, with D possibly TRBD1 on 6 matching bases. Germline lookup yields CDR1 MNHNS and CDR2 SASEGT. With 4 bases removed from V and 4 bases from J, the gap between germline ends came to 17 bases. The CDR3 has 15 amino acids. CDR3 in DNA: TGTGCCAGCAGTGTACCCTGGGGGCCAGGGTACGAGCAGTACTTC. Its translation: CASSVPWGPGYEQYF.

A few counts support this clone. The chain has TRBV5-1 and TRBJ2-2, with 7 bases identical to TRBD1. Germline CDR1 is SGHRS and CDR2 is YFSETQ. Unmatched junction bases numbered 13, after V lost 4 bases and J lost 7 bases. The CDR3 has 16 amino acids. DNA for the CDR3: TGCGCCAGCAGCGCCCGATCGACCGACAGGGTCGGGGAGCTGTTTTTT. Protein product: CASSARSTDRVGELFF.

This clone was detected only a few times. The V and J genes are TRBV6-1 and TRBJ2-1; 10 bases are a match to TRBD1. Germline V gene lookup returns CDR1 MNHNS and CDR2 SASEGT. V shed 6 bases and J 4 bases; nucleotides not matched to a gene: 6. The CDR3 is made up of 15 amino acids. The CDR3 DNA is TGTGCCAGCAGGCCGGGACAGGGGCTGTACAATGAGCAGTTCTTC. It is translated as CASRPGQGLYNEQFF.

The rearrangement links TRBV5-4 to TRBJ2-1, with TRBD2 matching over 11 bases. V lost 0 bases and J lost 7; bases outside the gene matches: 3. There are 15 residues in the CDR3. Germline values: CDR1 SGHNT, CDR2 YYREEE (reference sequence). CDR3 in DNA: TGTGCCAGCAGCTTGGCCGTAGCGGGGGGGAATGAGCAGTTCTTC. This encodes CASSLAVAGGNEQFF. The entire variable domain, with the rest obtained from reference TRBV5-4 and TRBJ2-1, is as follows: ETGVTQSPTHLIKTRGQQVTLRCSSQSGHNTVSWYQQALGQGPQFIFQYYREEENGRGNFPPRFSGLQFPNYSSELNVNALELDDSALYLCASSLAVAGGNEQFFGPGTRLTVL.

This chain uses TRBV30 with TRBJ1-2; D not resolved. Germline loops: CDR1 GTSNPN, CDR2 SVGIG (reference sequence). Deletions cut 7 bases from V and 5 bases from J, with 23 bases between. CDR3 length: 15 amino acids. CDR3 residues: CAFRPADSLEYGYTF. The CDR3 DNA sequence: TGTGCCTTCAGACCAGCGGACTCCCTAGAATATGGCTACACCTTC.

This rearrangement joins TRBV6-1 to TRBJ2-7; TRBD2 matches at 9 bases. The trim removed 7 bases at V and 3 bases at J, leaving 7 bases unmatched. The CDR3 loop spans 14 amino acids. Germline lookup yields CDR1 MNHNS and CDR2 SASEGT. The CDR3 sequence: CASTSLAGHYEQYF. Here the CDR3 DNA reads TGTGCCAGCACCAGCCTAGCGGGGCACTACGAGCAGTACTTC.

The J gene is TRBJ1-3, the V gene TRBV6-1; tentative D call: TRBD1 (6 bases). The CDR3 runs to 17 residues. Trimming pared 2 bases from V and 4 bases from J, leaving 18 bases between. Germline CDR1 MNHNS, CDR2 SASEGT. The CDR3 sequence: CASSEPSRGGRGNTIYF. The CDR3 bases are TGTGCCAGCAGTGAACCGAGCAGGGGCGGTAGGGGAAACACCATATATTTT.

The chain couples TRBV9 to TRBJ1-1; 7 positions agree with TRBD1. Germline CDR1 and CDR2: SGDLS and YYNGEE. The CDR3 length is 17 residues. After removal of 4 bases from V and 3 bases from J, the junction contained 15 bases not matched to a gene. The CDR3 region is CASSPLREQGIDTEAFF. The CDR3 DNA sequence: TGTGCCAGCAGCCCGCTCCGGGAACAGGGGATAGACACTGAAGCTTTCTTT.

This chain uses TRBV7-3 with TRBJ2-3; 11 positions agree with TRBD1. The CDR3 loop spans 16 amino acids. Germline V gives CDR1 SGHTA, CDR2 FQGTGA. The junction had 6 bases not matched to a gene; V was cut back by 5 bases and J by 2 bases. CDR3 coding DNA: TGTGCCAGCAGCCCCGGACAGGGGGCCCCCACAGATACGCAGTATTTT. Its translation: CASSPGQGAPTDTQYF.

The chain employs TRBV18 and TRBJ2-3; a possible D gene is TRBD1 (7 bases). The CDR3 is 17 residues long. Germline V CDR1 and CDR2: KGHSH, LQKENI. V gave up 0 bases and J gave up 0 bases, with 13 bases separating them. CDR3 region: CASSPPGGQLSTDTQYF. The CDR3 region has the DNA TGTGCCAGCTCACCACCGGGGGGACAGCTGAGCACAGATACGCAGTATTTT.

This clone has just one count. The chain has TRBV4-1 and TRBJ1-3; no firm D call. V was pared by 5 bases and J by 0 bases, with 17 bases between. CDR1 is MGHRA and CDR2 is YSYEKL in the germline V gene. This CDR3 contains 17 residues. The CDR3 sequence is CASSGLDRRISGNTIYF. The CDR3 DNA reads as TGCGCCAGCAGCGGATTGGATCGGAGGATCTCTGGAAACACCATATATTTT.